Listed below are T cell receptor beta chains from one sample, sequenced in a study of cytomegalovirus exposure and HLA in healthy donors. Only in-frame clones appear in the TCRdb table, and some are missing; sequencing was by immunoSEQ multiplex PCR. The sample's table shows around 100,000 clones. Sequenced: PBMCs. The source of these receptors is a man aged 35 to 55 in good health and CMV-seropositive. Both conserved end residues are trimmed from each CDR3.

>14|TRBV30|TRBJ2-2
AWSVGWQGNTGELF
>13|TRBV7-3|TRBJ2-7
ASSLGTGGGYEQY
>9|TRBV20-1|TRBJ2-3
SVRRTDTQY
>15|TRBV18|TRBJ1-2
ASSPKDQLGPNYGYT
>12|TRBV5-5|TRBJ2-7
ASSLGQASYEQY
>12|TRBV5-8|TRBJ2-4
ATVAGELKNIQY
>13|TRBV1|TRBJ2-7
TSSQVRDRDVEQY
>13|TRBV2|TRBJ2-2
ASSAASGNTGELF
>9|TRBV5-4|TRBJ2-7
ASSLRDEQY
>12|TRBV5-4|TRBJ2-5
ASSLLGGEETQY
>13|TRBV19|TRBJ2-7
ASSILLAGPYEQY